A single sample is the source of the 3 T cell receptor beta chains below, sequenced in a study of cytomegalovirus exposure and HLA in healthy donors. The PCR was carried out with 60 Vbeta primers and 13 Jbeta primers. Profiled with immunoSEQ multiplex PCR; TCRdb holds only in-frame clones, not every one. Here the sample spans approximately 190,000 clones, 80% to 85% being singletons. What was sequenced was PBMCs. The origin of the receptors is a man aged 35-49 years in good health and CMV-seropositive.

This clone was detected only once. Here the CDR3 reads CASSFQGGNGYTF. DNA of the CDR3: TGTGCCAGCAGCTTCCAGGGCGGTAATGGCTACACCTTC. J is TRBJ1-2 and V is TRBV5-4; a weak D match, TRBD1 (5 bases). V was pared by 2 bases and J by 6 bases, with 11 bases between. Germline CDR1 SGHNT, CDR2 YYREEE (reference sequence). The CDR3 loop spans 13 amino acids.

The chain has TRBV5-6 and TRBJ2-5; TRBD1 matches at 10 bases. V lost 4 bases, J lost 1 base, and 4 bases stayed unmatched. The CDR3 has 15 amino acids. Germline V gene lookup returns CDR1 SGHDT and CDR2 YYEEEE. The CDR3, as DNA: TGTGCCAGCAGCAAGGGACAGGGGACCCAAGAGACCCAGTACTTC. Translating gives CASSKGQGTQETQYF.

This chain connects TRBV7-3 to TRBJ1-1; 9 nucleotides agree with TRBD1. Germline CDR1 and CDR2: SGHTA and FQGTGA. V lost 5 bases and J lost 4; bases outside the gene matches: 2. The CDR3 covers 13 residues. Here the CDR3 DNA reads TGTGCCAGCAGCCGGACAGGGGCCACTGAAGCTTTCTTT. It specifies CASSRTGATEAFF.